This is a list of T cell receptor beta chains from one sample in a study of cytomegalovirus exposure and HLA in healthy donors. TCRdb's table, derived via immunoSEQ multiplex PCR, lists solely in-frame clones and lacks some. This table holds over 120,000 clones. Input material: PBMCs. Receptor source: a male donor in good health and CMV-seronegative. The CDR3 runs from the conserved cysteine through the conserved F or W. The D gene is left open where the match is weak.

D | J | V | DNA | CDR3
NA | TRBJ2-3 | TRBV27 | TGTGCCAGCACCCCGCGTCCGGAGGGAGATACGCAGTATTTT | CASTPRPEGDTQYF
NA | TRBJ2-7 | TRBV6-5 | TGTGCCAGCAGCCTCCCCGGTCAGGGCATACGCGAGCAGTACTTC | CASSLPGQGIREQYF
TRBD2 | TRBJ2-3 | TRBV10-1 | TGCGCCAGCAGGGTAGCGGGAGAAGGGAAAGATACGCAGTATTTT | CASRVAGEGKDTQYF
NA | TRBJ2-5 | TRBV29-1 | TGCAGCGTTGGACAGGGAGGAAGATCCGGCGAGACCCAGTACTTC | CSVGQGGRSGETQYF
TRBD1 | TRBJ2-1 | TRBV18 | TGTGCCAGCTCACCCGCCGGGACAGGGGGCTACAATGAGCAGTTCTTC | CASSPAGTGGYNEQFF
NA | TRBJ2-7 | TRBV6-5 | TGTGCCAGCAGAGTCTCCCAGAGCGCCTACGAGCAGTACTTC | CASRVSQSAYEQYF
NA | TRBJ2-2 | TRBV5-1 | TGCGCCAGCAGCCAAAGCCTGTCTAGCGCTACCGGGGAGCTGTTTTTT | CASSQSLSSATGELFF
TRBD1 | TRBJ2-1 | TRBV29-1 | TGCAGCGTTGAAGGCCGGGACAGGGTTATCAATGAGCAGTTCTTC | CSVEGRDRVINEQFF
NA | TRBJ1-2 | TRBV7-9 | TGTGCCAGCAGCTTGGGAGATCTCTATGGCTACACCTTC | CASSLGDLYGYTF
NA | TRBJ1-5 | TRBV29-1 | TGCAGCGTTGCCTCACAGGAATATCAGCCCCAGCATTTT | CSVASQEYQPQHF
TRBD1 | TRBJ2-2 | TRBV30 | TGTGCCTCCCCCGACAGGGGGTACACCGGGGAGCTGTTTTTT | CASPDRGYTGELFF
NA | TRBJ1-1 | TRBV6-6 | TGTGCCAGCAGTTACTCGGGAGGGACTGAAGCTTTCTTT | CASSYSGGTEAFF
TRBD2 | TRBJ2-7 | TRBV7-2 | TGTGCCAGCAGCCCTTTTAGCGGGGGGGCCGCACATCCCTACGAGCAGTACTTC | CASSPFSGGAAHPYEQYF
NA | TRBJ2-2 | TRBV2 | TGTGCCAGCAGTGCCAGACAGGGGAGGGTATCCGGGGAGCTGTTTTTT | CASSARQGRVSGELFF
NA | TRBJ1-6 | TRBV7-2 | TGTGCCAGCAGCTTGGGGCTCTCCTATAATTCACCCCTCCACTTT | CASSLGLSYNSPLHF
NA | TRBJ2-7 | TRBV5-4 | TGTGCCAGCAGCTTGCCAACAACCTACGAGCAGTACTTC | CASSLPTTYEQYF
NA | TRBJ1-5 | TRBV6-1 | TGTGCCAGCATCGGGATTCCCACTCATCAGCCCCAGCATTTT | CASIGIPTHQPQHF
NA | TRBJ1-5 | TRBV10-1 | TGCGCCAGCAGTCTAGGTTTAAATCAGCCCCAGCATTTT | CASSLGLNQPQHF
NA | TRBJ1-5 | TRBV4-2 | TGTGCCAGCAGCCAAGATGGGGGGTCCCCCAGGCCCCAGCATTTT | CASSQDGGSPRPQHF
NA | TRBJ2-7 | TRBV28 | TGTGCCAGCCACAGGGCCAGCCGTTCCTACGAGCAGTACTTC | CASHRASRSYEQYF
NA | TRBJ2-1 | TRBV30 | TGTGCCTGGAGTCCCTCCCTTTTTGCCAGCTCCTACAATGAGCAGTTCTTC | CAWSPSLFASSYNEQFF
NA | TRBJ2-7 | TRBV5-6 | TGTGCCAGCAGCCGCTCGGACAGTCCTCCCTACGAGCAGTACTTC | CASSRSDSPPYEQYF
NA | TRBJ1-1 | TRBV10-1 | TGCGCCAGCAGTGAGTCGGGGGGGGCTGACACTGAAGCTTTCTTT | CASSESGGADTEAFF
NA | TRBJ1-6 | TRBV30 | TGTGCCTGGAGTGTACGAAACGGACAGCCTCACAATACTGGGCCCCTCCACTTT | CAWSVRNGQPHNTGPLHF
NA | TRBJ1-2 | TRBV18 | TGTGCCAGCTCAGGGGGAGGTAGCTATGGCTACACCTTC | CASSGGGSYGYTF
TRBD2 | TRBJ2-3 | TRBV6-1 | TGTGCCAGCAGCCCGGGGGGGGTAGAAACGCAGTATTTT | CASSPGGVETQYF
TRBD1 | TRBJ1-2 | TRBV18 | TGTGCCAGCTCACGGGGGGACAGTAACTATGGCTACACCTTC | CASSRGDSNYGYTF
NA | TRBJ2-1 | TRBV13 | TGTGCCAGCAGCCAGGAAGGCGGGAATGAGCAGTTCTTC | CASSQEGGNEQFF
TRBD2 | TRBJ2-1 | TRBV4-3 | TGCGCCAGCAGCCAAGGGGGGGGGTCGGGCAATGAGCAGTTCTTC | CASSQGGGSGNEQFF
TRBD1 | TRBJ1-1 | TRBV5-1 | TGCGCCAGCAGCTTAGACAGGGGGTCCACTGAAGCTTTCTTT | CASSLDRGSTEAFF
NA | TRBJ2-3 | TRBV5-6 | TGTGCCAGCAGGTCTTTTGACAGGTGGGGAGATACGCAGTATTTT | CASRSFDRWGDTQYF
NA | TRBJ2-1 | TRBV20-1 | TGCAGTGCTACAAACTATGAGCAGTTCTTC | CSATNYEQFF
NA | TRBJ2-1 | TRBV27 | TGTGCCAGCAGTTGGCGGAAGACCCCCACCCTCTACAATGAGCAGTTCTTC | CASSWRKTPTLYNEQFF
NA | TRBJ2-7 | TRBV4-3 | TGCGCCAGCAGCCTCTCTAGGGGGGGGAACAGCGAGCAGTACTTC | CASSLSRGGNSEQYF
NA | TRBJ2-5 | TRBV19 | TGTGCCAGTAGTTATCGGGGAATGGGCCAAGAGACCCAGTACTTC | CASSYRGMGQETQYF
NA | TRBJ1-1 | TRBV5-1 | TGCGCCAGCAGGAACCAGGCGCTCACTGAAGCTTTCTTT | CASRNQALTEAFF
TRBD2 | TRBJ2-1 | TRBV10-3 | TGTGCCATCAGTGATCGCCTAGCGGGGGTCGATGAGCAGTTCTTC | CAISDRLAGVDEQFF
NA | TRBJ2-1 | TRBV19 | TGTGCCAGTAGTATTCGGGGGAGCTCCTACAATGAGCAGTTCTTC | CASSIRGSSYNEQFF
NA | TRBJ1-2 | TRBV13 | TGTGCCAGCAGCTTTAAGGGCACAGGTTATGGCTACACCTTC | CASSFKGTGYGYTF
NA | TRBJ2-2 | TRBV4-2 | TGTGCCAGCAGTTATCAAAGTTCGGGGTCCGGGGAGCTGTTTTTT | CASSYQSSGSGELFF
NA | TRBJ2-7 | TRBV5-4 | TGTGCCAGCAGCTCCGGCAGGGAAAGAAACGAGCAGTACTTC | CASSSGRERNEQYF
TRBD1 | TRBJ1-4 | TRBV5-6 | TGTGCCAGCAGCCCGGACAGGGGCGAAAAACTGTTTTTT | CASSPDRGEKLFF
TRBD2 | TRBJ2-7 | TRBV4-2 | TGTGCCAGCAGCCAGGCGGGACTAGCGTTCTCCTACGAGCAGTACTTC | CASSQAGLAFSYEQYF
NA | TRBJ1-1 | TRBV30 | TGTGCCTGGAGTGTTTCAGGGAGGACTGAAGCTTTCTTT | CAWSVSGRTEAFF
NA | TRBJ1-3 | TRBV20-1 | TGCAGTGCCACCCAGGGCAACACCATATATTTT | CSATQGNTIYF
NA | TRBJ1-2 | TRBV6-4 | TGTGCCAGCAGTTCACAGCCTAACTATGGCTACACCTTC | CASSSQPNYGYTF
TRBD1 | TRBJ1-1 | TRBV5-6 | TGTGCCAGCAGCTCAAGTTTTCGGGACAGAACAAGGAACACTGAAGCTTTCTTT | CASSSSFRDRTRNTEAFF
NA | TRBJ2-1 | TRBV5-1 | TGCGCCAGCAGCAGAGGGAATGAGCAGTTCTTC | CASSRGNEQFF
NA | TRBJ2-1 | TRBV2 | TGTGCCATTCAGACAGACAATGAGCAGTTCTTC | CAIQTDNEQFF
TRBD2 | TRBJ2-5 | TRBV9 | TGTGCCAGCAGCGTAGATACTAGCGGGGTTAGAGAGACCCAGTACTTC | CASSVDTSGVRETQYF
NA | TRBJ2-7 | TRBV28 | TGTGCCAGCAGTTTGCCAGGTAAAACCTACGAGCAGTACTTC | CASSLPGKTYEQYF
NA | TRBJ1-2 | TRBV19 | TGTGCCAGTAGTATAGTAGGCGGAACCTATGGCTACACCTTC | CASSIVGGTYGYTF